The 23 T cell receptor beta chains below all came from one sample that was sequenced in a study of blood T cell repertoires in COVID-19. Method: immunoSEQ multiplex PCR; TCRdb's copy keeps in-frame clones and lacks some. The table records some 140,000 clones, 70% to 90% of them present only once. Sequenced material: peripheral blood. These receptors all come from a human donor in a cohort sampled during active COVID-19.

This sequence joins TRBV12-3 or TRBV12-4 and TRBJ2-2; 7 nucleotides match TRBD2. The CDR3 loop spans 13 amino acids. Trimming took 3 bases from V and 6 from J; bases not matched to a gene: 1. The CDR3 sequence: CASSLGGAGELFF. In DNA form, the CDR3 reads TGTGCCAGCAGTTTGGGGGGGGCCGGGGAGCTGTTTTTT.

The chain is built from TRBV6-6 and TRBJ1-5, with D possibly matching TRBD1 (6 bases). The CDR3 runs 14 residues. Germline assignment: CDR1 MNHNY and CDR2 SVGAGI (reference sequence). V lost 5 bases to trimming and J lost 0 bases, with 8 bases between them. CDR3 in DNA: TGTGCCAGCAGTGGACAGTATAGCAATCAGCCCCAGCATTTT. As protein: CASSGQYSNQPQHF.

V usage is TRBV6-5 and J usage is TRBJ2-5; TRBD1 agrees at 7 bases. Germline CDR1 is MNHEY and CDR2 is SVGAGI. V lost 5 bases, J lost 2 bases, and 8 bases stayed unmatched. This CDR3 contains 15 residues. CDR3 DNA sequence: TGTGCCAGCAGTCCCGCCCGGACAGGTCAAGAGACCCAGTACTTC. It translates to CASSPARTGQETQYF.

This chain uses TRBV6-5 with TRBJ2-5, with TRBD2 matching over 7 bases. The CDR3 length is 15 residues. The V gene's germline CDR1 is MNHEY and CDR2 SVGAGI. Trimming removed 4 bases from V and 5 bases from J; junction bases left unmatched: 10. CDR3 DNA: TGTGCCAGCAGTTTGGCCGGGACTACCGGTGAGACCCAGTACTTC. Its translation is CASSLAGTTGETQYF.

The J gene is TRBJ2-1, the V gene TRBV27; TRBD2 matches 11 bases. Germline V gives CDR1 MNHEY, CDR2 SMNVEV (reference sequence). The CDR3 has 16 residues. J was trimmed by 6 bases and V by 3 bases; bases with no gene match: 7. The CDR3 here is CASSFLTSGGGNEQFF. CDR3 DNA: TGTGCCAGCAGTTTCCTAACTAGCGGGGGAGGCAATGAGCAGTTCTTC.

This clone was seen only once. The gene calls are TRBV5-4 and TRBJ2-7; D possibly corresponds to TRBD2 (5 bases). The CDR3 runs to 13 residues. Germline-derived CDR1 and CDR2 are SGHNT and YYREEE (reference sequence). The V end was cut by 1 base, the J end by 7 bases, with 12 bases between. For the CDR3, the DNA is TGTGCCAGCAGCTTGAAAACGGGATGGGAGCAGTACTTC. Its protein is CASSLKTGWEQYF.

This chain uses TRBV19 with TRBJ2-7; TRBD2 is a possible D gene (6 bases). The CDR3 is 15 amino acids. Germline CDR1 and CDR2: LNHDA and SQIVND (reference sequence). V was shortened by 9 bases and J by 2 bases, with 20 bases between the two germline ends. CDR3 sequence: CASRSGTGGAYEQYF. In DNA form, the CDR3 reads TGTGCCAGCCGTTCCGGGACTGGTGGGGCCTACGAGCAGTACTTC.

In DNA, the CDR3 is TGCGCCAGCAGGAACGACAGGAGCGGGGGGAGGGGAGATACGCAGTATTTT. Residues: CASRNDRSGGRGDTQYF. This chain links TRBV5-1 with TRBJ2-3, with TRBD2 matching 9 bases. The CDR3 length is 17 residues. Germline V gene sequence: CDR1 SGHRS, CDR2 YFSETQ. The V segment lost 5 bases and the J segment 5 bases; nucleotides outside the gene matches: 15.

The chain is built from TRBV6-5 and TRBJ2-7, with D maybe TRBD1 (5 bases). The V end lost 11 bases, the J end lost 0 bases, and 17 bases lay between the germline ends. The CDR3 is 14 amino acids. Germline-derived CDR1 and CDR2 are MNHEY and SVGAGI. The CDR3 coding sequence is TGTGCCGCCGGCGCGACAGCCTACTCCTACGAGCAGTACTTC. It specifies CAAGATAYSYEQYF.

The rearrangement links TRBV5-6 to TRBJ1-2, with TRBD1 identical over 7 bases. The V gene's germline CDR1 is SGHDT and CDR2 YYEEEE. This CDR3 spans 14 amino acids. With 0 bases clipped from V and 8 bases from J, the junction kept 7 bases outside the gene matches. CDR3 sequence reads: CASSLDRGEDGYTF. The CDR3 DNA reads TGTGCCAGCAGCTTGGACAGGGGCGAGGACGGCTACACCTTC.

CDR3 residues: CASSDRVEAEAFF. In DNA, the CDR3 is TGTGCCAGCTCAGACAGGGTGGAAGCTGAAGCTTTCTTT. This rearrangement joins TRBV25-1 to TRBJ1-1, with 7 positions matching TRBD1. CDR3 length equals 13 residues. Germline V gives CDR1 MGHDK, CDR2 SYGVNS. V lost 8 bases and J lost 6; bases outside the gene matches: 9.

The V gene is TRBV21-1, the J gene TRBJ2-5; TRBD1, the D gene given by the table, was not confirmed from the DNA. TRBV21-1 is a listed pseudogene. The CDR3 is 16 amino acids. As DNA, the CDR3 is TGTGCCAGCAGCAAAGTGGGGACAGGGGTACAAGAGACCCAGTACTTC. Translating it yields CASSKVGTGVQETQYF.

This chain links TRBV9 with TRBJ1-6; the D gene is possibly TRBD1 (6 bases). The CDR3 has 15 amino acids. V gave up 0 bases and J gave up 10 bases, with 14 bases separating them. CDR1 is SGDLS, CDR2 YYNGEE, per germline. The CDR3 DNA follows: TGTGCCAGCAGCGTAGCGGTTCAGGGGTCCTCACCCCTCCACTTT. It yields the protein CASSVAVQGSSPLHF.

The V call is TRBV30, the J call TRBJ2-6; D is unclear. The germline V gene encodes CDR1 GTSNPN and CDR2 SVGIG (reference sequence). Between the trimmed V and J ends, which lost 6 bases and 4 bases, there was a span of 25 bases. There are 18 residues in the CDR3. CDR3 sequence: CACTTPLGTVSGANVLTF. CDR3 coding DNA: TGTGCCTGCACAACCCCTCTTGGAACAGTCTCGGGGGCCAACGTCCTGACTTTC.

The chain carries TRBV11-2 and TRBJ2-1, with 9 bases identical to TRBD1. Germline values: CDR1 SGHAT, CDR2 FQNNGV. After removal of 2 bases from V and 9 bases from J, the junction contained 8 bases not matched to a gene. The CDR3 covers 15 residues. CDR3 protein: CASSLYGTGIAEQFF. The CDR3 bases are TGTGCCAGCAGCTTATATGGGACAGGGATCGCTGAGCAGTTCTTC.

The V call is TRBV5-5, the J call TRBJ1-2; TRBD1 aligns across 8 bases. The CDR3 length is 16 residues. After removal of 2 bases from V and 2 bases from J, the junction contained 8 bases not matched to a gene. CDR1 is SGHKS, CDR2 YYEKEE, per germline (reference sequence). CDR3 in DNA: TGTGCCAGCAGCTTTACAGGGGGGGTCGTGAACTATGGCTACACCTTC. Encoded protein: CASSFTGGVVNYGYTF.

This clone appeared once. The V call is TRBV7-6, the J call TRBJ2-1; the match to TRBD2 covers 9 bases. The CDR3 is made up of 17 amino acids. Germline trimming cut 0 bases from V and 7 bases from J; bases unmatched to any gene: 10. Germline values: CDR1 SGHVS, CDR2 FNYEAQ. CDR3 region: CASSLASGGGAVNEQFF. CDR3 coding DNA: TGTGCCAGCAGCTTAGCTTCGGGCGGGGGGGCGGTGAATGAGCAGTTCTTC.

This chain uses TRBV5-1 with TRBJ2-3; 9 nucleotides agree with TRBD2. CDR3 size: 16 residues. Germline V gene lookup returns CDR1 SGHRS and CDR2 YFSETQ. Trimming removed 4 bases from V and 0 bases from J; junction bases left unmatched: 6. The CDR3 protein is CASSRGAGGSTDTQYF. The CDR3 DNA reads TGCGCCAGCAGCAGGGGAGCGGGGGGTAGCACAGATACGCAGTATTTT.

The J gene is TRBJ2-1, the V gene TRBV7-3, with 9 bases lining up with TRBD2. J was trimmed by 9 bases and V by 2 bases; bases with no gene match: 8. CDR1 SGHTA and CDR2 FQGTGA come from the germline V gene. This CDR3 is built from 15 residues. The CDR3 DNA sequence: TGTGCCAGCAGCTTATATACTAGCGGGTTTGGTGAGCAGTTCTTC. It translates to CASSLYTSGFGEQFF.

This clone was detected many times. The chain is built from TRBV19 and TRBJ1-6; 8 nucleotides match TRBD1. Germline CDR1 reads LNHDA; CDR2 reads SQIVND (reference sequence). With 3 bases clipped from V and 7 bases from J, the junction kept 2 bases outside the gene matches. The CDR3 sequence is 14 residues long. The CDR3 is CASSIGQGNSPLHF. The CDR3 nucleotides read TGTGCCAGTAGTATCGGACAGGGCAATTCACCCCTCCACTTT.

This clone was observed once. The chain employs TRBV4-1 and TRBJ1-3; no reliable D call. Trimming shortened V by 4 bases and J by 4 bases, and 8 bases separated the two germline ends. Per the germline V gene, CDR1 is MGHRA and CDR2 is YSYEKL. The CDR3 is 13 residues long. This CDR3 reads CASSPSQGNTIYF. The CDR3 nucleotides are TGCGCCAGCAGCCCCTCGCAGGGAAACACCATATATTTT.

The J gene is TRBJ2-3, the V gene TRBV5-1, with D possibly TRBD2 on 7 matching bases. Germline CDR1 reads SGHRS; CDR2 reads YFSETQ. The CDR3 loop spans 14 amino acids. V lost 1 base, J lost 5 bases, and 11 bases lay in between. The CDR3 DNA is TGCGCCAGCAGCTTGTCCGGGGGGCGAGATACGCAGTATTTT. This codes for CASSLSGGRDTQYF.

The genes are TRBV19 and TRBJ2-3, with 7 bases that match TRBD1. Germline V lookup: CDR1 LNHDA, CDR2 SQIVND (reference sequence). The V gene end was trimmed by 5 bases and the J gene end by 1 base; junction bases not matched to a gene: 3. The CDR3 runs to 14 residues. The CDR3 coding sequence is TGTGCCAGTAGTGAGGGGGCGGGCACAGATACGCAGTATTTT. Its translation is CASSEGAGTDTQYF.